This TCR beta chain was obtained from a study of control samples from healthy donors and cancer patients (TCRdb year 2020). The library was prepared using the immunoSEQ multiplex PCR assay. In TCRdb, the immuneACCESS table is reduced to in-frame sequences with V and J assigned. These tables do not hold every clone; where another copy was compared, an unresolved V gene accounts for under half, and the others remain unexplained. The sample table contains roughly 450,000 clones; only one count was recorded for 80% to 95% of them. The ten largest account for around 6.8% of the sample. On this clone: Its antigen is not yet known. No base qualities exist here, and no much larger clone lies one base off it.

The specimen was PBMCs. This receptor was obtained from a man aged 40-49 years with head and neck cancer.

The CDR3 corresponds to CASSRGQAYEQYF. In nucleotides, the sequence is TGTGCCAGCAGCCGCGGACAGGCATACGAGCAGTACTTC. The chain was built from TRBV7-8 and TRBJ2-7, with 7 middle bases fitting TRBD1. CDR1 SGHVS and CDR2 FQNEAQ are derived from the germline V gene. Trimming removed 5 bases from V and 4 bases from J; the gene matches leave 5 bases unexplained. The CDR3 runs 13 residues from the cysteine to the phenylalanine. Solely the CDR3 DNA is kept, with 39 bases framed from the first base.